This TCR beta chain is from a study of T-cell reconstitution after alpha-beta-depleted transplantation in children. The CDR3 is 13 residues long. The ends were cut back, 3 bases at V and 8 bases at J, with 10 bases in the middle. The V gene's germline CDR1 is MGHRA and CDR2 YSYEKL. Construction of the TCRbeta library involved unique molecular identifiers. A single record per CDR3 protein comes from TCRdb applying MiXCR to the PCR reads. The table lists a few hundred thousand distinct CDR3 sequences, about a tenth of them singletons. This clonotype was seen a few times. Sequencing used PBMCs from the stem cell graft donor, obtained from the stem cell graft. This chain connects TRBV4-1 to TRBJ1-4; the D gene is possibly TRBD1 (5 bases). This receptor was obtained from a human donor who donated a stem cell graft to a child with acute lymphoblastic leukemia. As DNA, the CDR3 is TGCGCCAGCAGCCACGACAGCCGGGAAAAACTGTTTTTT. Amino acids: CASSHDSREKLFF.